One T cell receptor (beta chain) is described in this entry. Antigen specificity is unknown. The CDR3 length is 13 residues. The germline V gene encodes CDR1 MDHEN and CDR2 SYDVKM. V lost 7 bases, J lost 4 bases, and 13 bases lay in between. Both 60 Vbeta primers and 13 Jbeta primers went into the PCR. Sequenced by immunoSEQ multiplex PCR; TCRdb stores in-frame clones only, minus some. This sample carries about 86,000 clones, nearly 80% of them seen once, and the ten largest clones take roughly 6%. This record belongs to a study of cytomegalovirus exposure and HLA in healthy donors. Study-level results: A later analysis appeared to link common viral pathogens to several of the most significant clusters. When a later analysis compared HLA-associated TCR beta chains with equally common others, the HLA-associated chains turned out to be more clonally expanded and to have lower generation probabilities.

The TCR originated in a female donor in good health and CMV-seronegative. The sequencing sample was made of PBMCs. The rearrangement links TRBV28 to TRBJ1-2; D remains ambiguous. The CDR3: CASTVQARYGYTF. CDR3 nucleotide sequence: TGTGCCAGCACTGTCCAGGCGCGCTATGGCTACACCTTC.